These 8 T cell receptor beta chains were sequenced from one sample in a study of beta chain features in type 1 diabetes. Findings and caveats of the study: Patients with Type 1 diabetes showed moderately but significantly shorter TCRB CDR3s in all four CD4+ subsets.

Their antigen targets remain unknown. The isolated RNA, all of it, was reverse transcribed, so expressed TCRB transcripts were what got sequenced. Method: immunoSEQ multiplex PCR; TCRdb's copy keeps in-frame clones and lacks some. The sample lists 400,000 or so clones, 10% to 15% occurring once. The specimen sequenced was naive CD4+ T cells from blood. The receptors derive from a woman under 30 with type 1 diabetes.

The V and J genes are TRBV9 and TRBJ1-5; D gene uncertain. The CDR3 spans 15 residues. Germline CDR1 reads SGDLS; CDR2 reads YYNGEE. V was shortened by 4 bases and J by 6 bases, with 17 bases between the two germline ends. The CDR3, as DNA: TGTGCCAGCAGCCCCCTTCCCGGGAGCGGTCAGCCCCAGCATTTT. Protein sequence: CASSPLPGSGQPQHF.

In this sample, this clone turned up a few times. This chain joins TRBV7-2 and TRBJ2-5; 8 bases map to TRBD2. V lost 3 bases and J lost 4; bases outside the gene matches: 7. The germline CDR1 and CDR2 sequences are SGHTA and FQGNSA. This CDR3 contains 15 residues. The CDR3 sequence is CASSFPTSGGETQYF. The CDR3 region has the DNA TGTGCCAGCAGCTTTCCCACTAGCGGTGGAGAGACCCAGTACTTC.

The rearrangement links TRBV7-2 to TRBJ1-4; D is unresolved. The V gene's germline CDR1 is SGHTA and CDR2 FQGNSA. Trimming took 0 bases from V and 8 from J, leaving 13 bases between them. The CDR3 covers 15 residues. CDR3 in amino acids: CASSLAFRDREKLFF. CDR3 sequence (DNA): TGTGCCAGCAGCTTAGCGTTCCGGGATCGAGAAAAACTGTTTTTT.

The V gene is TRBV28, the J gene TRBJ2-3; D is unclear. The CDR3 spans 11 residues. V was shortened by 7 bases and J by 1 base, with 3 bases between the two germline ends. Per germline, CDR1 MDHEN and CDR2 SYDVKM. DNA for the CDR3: TGTGCCAGCACGGGCACAGATACGCAGTATTTT. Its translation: CASTGTDTQYF. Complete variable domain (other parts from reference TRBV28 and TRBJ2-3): DVKVTQSSRYLVKRTGEKVFLECVQDMDHENMFWYRQDPGLGLRLIYFSYDVKMKEKGDIPEGYSVSREKKERFSLILESASTNQTSMYLCASTGTDTQYFGPGTRLTVL.

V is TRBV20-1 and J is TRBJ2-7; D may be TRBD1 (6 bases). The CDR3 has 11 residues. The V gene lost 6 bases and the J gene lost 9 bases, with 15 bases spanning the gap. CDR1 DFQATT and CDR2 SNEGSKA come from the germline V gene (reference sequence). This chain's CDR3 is CSAPTGFGQYF. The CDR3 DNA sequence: TGCAGTGCCCCTACAGGGTTTGGGCAGTACTTC.

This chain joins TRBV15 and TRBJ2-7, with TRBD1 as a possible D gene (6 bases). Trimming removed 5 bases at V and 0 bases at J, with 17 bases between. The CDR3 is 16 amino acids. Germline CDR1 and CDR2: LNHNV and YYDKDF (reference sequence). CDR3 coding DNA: TGTGCCACCAGCCGACCCACAGGGCCACTCTCCTACGAGCAGTACTTC. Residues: CATSRPTGPLSYEQYF.

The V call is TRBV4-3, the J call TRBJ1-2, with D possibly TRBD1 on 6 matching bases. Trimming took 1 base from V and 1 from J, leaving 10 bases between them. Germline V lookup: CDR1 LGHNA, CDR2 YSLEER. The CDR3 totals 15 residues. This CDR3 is CASSQGEGVNYGYTF. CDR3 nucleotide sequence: TGCGCCAGCAGCCAAGGGGAGGGGGTTAACTATGGCTACACCTTC.

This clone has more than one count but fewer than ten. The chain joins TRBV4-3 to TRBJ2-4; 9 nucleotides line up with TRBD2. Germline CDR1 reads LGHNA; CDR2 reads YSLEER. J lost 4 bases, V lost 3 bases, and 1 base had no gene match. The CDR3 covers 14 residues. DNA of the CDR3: TGCGCCAGCAGCCATCTAGCGGGGAAAAACATTCAGTACTTC. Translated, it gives CASSHLAGKNIQYF.